This T cell receptor beta chain was retrieved from a study of blood T cell repertoires in COVID-19 (dated by TCRdb to the early 2020s). In the study overall: Samples covering the acute and convalescent phases of COVID-19 were provided by collaborators in the United States, Italy and Spain. The sample metadata nearly always contained a de-identified subject ID, COVID-19 status, age in years and sex. The dataset comprised deeply sampled blood TCRbeta repertoires from subjects exposed to, actively infected with, or recovered from COVID-19. Where available, HLA class I and class II types were taken from metadata supplied by the sample provider and were not determined by assay-based typing. The repertoires were released in a freely available public database intended as a resource for research on the immune response to SARS-CoV-2. The material from the prospective study consisted of cDNA or gDNA derived from T cells, B-cell-depleted T cells, or PBMCs. Samples were obtained from the ongoing ImmuneRACE study (first 160 participants) and from over 1,000 subjects provided by 6 global collaborators. Here is what the overall study found, with its caveats: The quantity of clinical and demographic metadata differed by source and by participant and was supplied without curation.

On this clone: The antigen this receptor binds is unknown. No quality values exist for individual bases; no much larger clone is one base distant.

In the prospective study, participants were about 18 to 100 years old, resided in fewer than 25 geographic areas of the United States, and were enrolled through a virtual design. To assign participants to cohorts, the prospective study relied on clinical history that participants themselves reported in a screening survey and a study questionnaire. In the prospective study, mobile phlebotomists collected whole blood, serum and a nasopharyngeal or oropharyngeal swab from each participant. Additional blood draws and questionnaires over an approximately two-month period could optionally be provided by prospective study participants. Blood samples from the prospective study were shipped frozen or at room temperature prior to DNA extraction. TCRbeta CDR3 regions were amplified from genomic DNA by means of the immunoSEQ Assay, a bias-controlled multiplex PCR. The paper's data handling went like this. Within the assay, amplification of reference gene primers was used to estimate how many nucleated cells each sample contained. Sequence reads were collapsed and filtered to measure the absolute abundance of every unique TCRbeta CDR3 rearrangement. For each sample, productive Simpson clonality was calculated as the square root of Simpson's diversity index across productive rearrangements. The clones in this table, taken by TCRdb from immuneACCESS, are in-frame only. Not every clone is retained; where verified, under half of the shortfall comes from an unresolved V gene, and the cause of the rest is unknown. V, J and clone size were drawn from that table, and D and trimming were deduced from the DNA. For this sample the table gives approximately 390,000 clones, of which 88% were detected only once. Together, the top ten hold approximately 2.1% of the sample.

CDR1 and CDR2 (SEHNR, FQNEAQ) derive from the germline V gene (reference sequence). V loses 1 base, J loses 10 bases, and the germline ends lie 8 bases apart. Its CDR3 holds 12 amino acids, cysteine through phenylalanine. The retained sequence is limited to the CDR3, 36 bases, with the frame set at the first base. Material: PBMCs or T cells enriched from blood (not recorded which). The receptor chain draws on TRBV7-9 and TRBJ2-1; no confident D gene assignment can be made. The sequence was collected from a woman in her forties with acute COVID-19. The DNA reads as follows: TGTGCCAGCAGCTTAGTGACGGAGGAGCAGTTCTTC. It translates to CASSLVTEEQFF.